The 24 T cell receptor beta chains below come from one sample, sequenced in a study of PD-L1 blockade in urothelial cancer. Time point: peripheral blood 6 weeks after treatment start. Measured with immunoSEQ multiplex PCR; TCRdb has only the in-frame clones, and not every one. The sample gives 35,000 to 45,000 clones, about 83% of which show up once; approximately 15% is in the top ten. Specimen: PBMCs, collected around atezolizumab (anti-PD-L1) treatment. These receptors originate from a man aged 55 to 70 with urothelial cancer.

This clone appeared once. The V call is TRBV19, the J call TRBJ2-1; maybe TRBD1 (6 bases). V gave up 0 bases and J gave up 5 bases, with 11 bases separating them. The CDR3 contains 15 residues. From germline, CDR1 is LNHDA and CDR2 SQIVND (reference sequence). CDR3 DNA sequence: TGTGCCAGTAGTATAGATGGGGGCGGACACAATGAGCAGTTCTTC. Its translation is CASSIDGGGHNEQFF.

This chain links TRBV10-1 with TRBJ1-2, with 10 bases aligning to TRBD1. Trimming removed 7 bases from V and 8 bases from J; junction bases left unmatched: 1. CDR3 size: 11 residues. Germline lookup yields CDR1 WNHNN and CDR2 SYGVQD (reference sequence). The CDR3 protein is CASMGQGGYTF. CDR3 in DNA: TGCGCCAGCATGGGACAGGGGGGCTACACCTTC.

The chain is built from TRBV25-1 and TRBJ2-3, with 14 positions matching TRBD2. Trimming removed 5 bases from V and 2 bases from J; junction bases left unmatched: 9. This CDR3 is 18 amino acids long. Germline-derived CDR1 and CDR2 are MGHDK and SYGVNS. The CDR3 sequence is CASSRLAGGHEDTDTQYF. CDR3 coding DNA: TGTGCCAGCAGTAGACTAGCGGGGGGGCACGAGGACACAGATACGCAGTATTTT.

The V and J genes are TRBV7-2 and TRBJ2-7, with 10 positions matching TRBD1. With V trimmed by 1 base and J by 2 bases, 2 bases remained unmatched. The CDR3 sequence is 15 residues long. In germline, CDR1 is SGHTA, CDR2 FQGNSA. The CDR3 DNA follows: TGTGCCAGCAGCTTAGTGGGGACAGGGGCCTACGAGCAGTACTTC. The encoded protein is CASSLVGTGAYEQYF.

The rearrangement links TRBV19 to TRBJ2-1, with unresolved D. This CDR3 region has 15 residues. CDR1 is LNHDA, CDR2 SQIVND, per germline (reference sequence). V was trimmed by 6 bases and J by 1 base, leaving 13 bases between them. The CDR3 reads CASSKRLGSYNEQFF. Written as DNA, the CDR3 is TGTGCCAGTAGCAAGAGGTTAGGTTCCTACAATGAGCAGTTCTTC.

The V call is TRBV27, the J call TRBJ2-2; 10 nucleotides line up with TRBD1. V gave up 5 bases and J gave up 5 bases; unmatched junction bases: 8. The CDR3 is 16 amino acids. Per the germline V gene, CDR1 is MNHEY and CDR2 is SMNVEV (reference sequence). The CDR3 bases are TGTGCCAGCAGTCCGCGTGGACAGGGGGGAACCGGGGAGCTGTTTTTT. It codes for CASSPRGQGGTGELFF.

The chain carries TRBV7-2 and TRBJ2-7, with D perhaps TRBD2 (5 bases). This CDR3 is 13 amino acids long. The V and J ends lost 5 bases and 5 bases respectively, with 13 bases between them. Germline V gene data show CDR1 as SGHTA and CDR2 as FQGNSA. In nucleotides, the CDR3 is TGTGCCAGCAGCACCGGGGTTCGGGACGAGCAGTACTTC. It codes for CASSTGVRDEQYF.

The chain carries TRBV28 and TRBJ1-6, with 7 bases aligning to TRBD1. Unmatched junction bases numbered 9, after V lost 6 bases and J lost 7 bases. Germline V gene sequence: CDR1 MDHEN, CDR2 SYDVKM. This CDR3 has 15 amino acids. CDR3 DNA: TGTGCCAGCAGCCCCCAGGGGGGTGGAAATTCACCCCTCCACTTT. It codes for CASSPQGGGNSPLHF.

This chain links TRBV6-1 with TRBJ1-5, with D hard to call. Germline V gene lookup returns CDR1 MNHNS and CDR2 SASEGT. The length of the CDR3 is 15 residues. The V and J ends lost 2 bases and 4 bases respectively, with 12 bases between them. The CDR3 reads CASSESGRGNQPQHF. The CDR3 DNA reads TGTGCCAGCAGTGAATCGGGTCGAGGGAATCAGCCCCAGCATTTT.

The chain is built from TRBV7-2 and TRBJ1-4; D is unclear. Germline V CDR1 and CDR2: SGHTA, FQGNSA. The CDR3 contains 15 residues. The V end was cut by 1 base, the J end by 5 bases, with 11 bases between. CDR3 amino acids: CASSLGLQPNEKLFF. DNA for the CDR3: TGTGCCAGCAGCTTAGGACTCCAACCAAATGAAAAACTGTTTTTT.

The V call is TRBV27, the J call TRBJ1-2, with D possibly matching TRBD1 (6 bases). The CDR3 contains 16 residues. The germline V and J ends were trimmed by 1 base and 4 bases, with 16 bases remaining between them. The germline gives CDR1 MNHEY, CDR2 SMNVEV (reference sequence). The CDR3 protein is CASSLFGDNGFYGYTF. CDR3 nucleotides: TGTGCCAGCAGTTTATTTGGGGACAACGGTTTCTATGGCTACACCTTC.

This sequence joins TRBV7-8 and TRBJ2-3; D is uncertain. Germline CDR1 reads SGHVS; CDR2 reads FQNEAQ. The CDR3 extends over 14 amino acids. Trimming took 3 bases from V and 0 from J, leaving 7 bases between them. This chain's CDR3 is CASSLSASTDTQYF. The CDR3 coding sequence is TGTGCCAGCAGCTTGAGTGCTAGCACAGATACGCAGTATTTT.

This chain connects TRBV27 to TRBJ1-2; no firm D call. The CDR3 has 13 amino acids. Between the trimmed V and J ends, which lost 2 bases and 2 bases, there was a span of 6 bases. Germline V CDR1 and CDR2: MNHEY, SMNVEV (reference sequence). Here the CDR3 reads CASSLNKNYGYTF. The DNA for the CDR3 is TGTGCCAGCAGTTTAAACAAGAACTATGGCTACACCTTC.

The chain has TRBV6-5 and TRBJ2-3; maybe TRBD2 (6 bases). V gave up 4 bases and J gave up 4 bases, with 15 bases separating them. Germline-derived CDR1 and CDR2 are MNHEY and SVGAGI. The CDR3 loop spans 15 amino acids. The CDR3 coding sequence is TGTGCCAGCAGTTTCCGGGGGAGTCTTTCAGATACGCAGTATTTT. Protein: CASSFRGSLSDTQYF.

The chain uses TRBV13 and TRBJ2-2; possibly TRBD1 for D (6 bases). Germline loops: CDR1 PRHDT, CDR2 FYEKMQ (reference sequence). V dropped 0 bases and J dropped 0 bases, with 14 bases sitting between them. This CDR3 spans 18 amino acids. This CDR3 is CASSLGFLGTTNTGELFF. The CDR3, as DNA: TGTGCCAGCAGCTTAGGTTTCTTGGGGACAACGAACACCGGGGAGCTGTTTTTT.

V and J are TRBV5-1 and TRBJ2-1, with TRBD2 matching over 7 bases. V was pared by 2 bases and J by 3 bases, with 5 bases of the junction left unmatched. Looked up from germline, CDR1 is SGHRS and CDR2 is YFSETQ. This CDR3 spans 15 amino acids. The CDR3 reads CASSFTGGLYNEQFF. CDR3 bases: TGCGCCAGCAGCTTCACGGGGGGTCTCTACAATGAGCAGTTCTTC.

V is TRBV15 and J is TRBJ1-1; the match to TRBD1 covers 11 bases. Germline trimming cut 4 bases from V and 1 base from J; bases unmatched to any gene: 11. Per the germline V gene, CDR1 is LNHNV and CDR2 is YYDKDF (reference sequence). This CDR3 contains 18 residues. The CDR3 reads CATSTSRTGGTWNTEAFF. DNA of the CDR3: TGTGCCACCAGCACAAGTCGGACAGGGGGCACCTGGAACACTGAAGCTTTCTTT.

The chain recombines TRBV10-1 with TRBJ1-1; D ambiguous. From germline, CDR1 is WNHNN and CDR2 SYGVQD (reference sequence). CDR3 length equals 14 residues. Trimming stripped 4 bases from V and 3 bases from J, with 12 bases between. The CDR3 loop is CASSVRPRDTEAFF. The CDR3 nucleotides read TGCGCCAGCAGTGTTCGACCCCGGGACACTGAAGCTTTCTTT.

The chain joins TRBV2 to TRBJ2-3; 8 bases align to TRBD1. CDR1 is SNHLY, CDR2 FYNNEI, per germline. This CDR3 comprises 15 residues. With V trimmed by 2 bases and J by 0 bases, 1 base remained unmatched. The CDR3 DNA follows: TGTGCCAGCAGTGAACGGACAGGGAGCACAGATACGCAGTATTTT. This sequence encodes CASSERTGSTDTQYF.

This clone showed up just once. The J gene is TRBJ2-3, the V gene TRBV10-1; unclear D gene. The CDR3 totals 14 residues. The germline CDR1 and CDR2 sequences are WNHNN and SYGVQD (reference sequence). V lost 4 bases, J lost 0 bases, and 8 bases lay in between. DNA of the CDR3: TGCGCCAGCAGTGGCATTACTAGCACAGATACGCAGTATTTT. Amino acids: CASSGITSTDTQYF.

The rearrangement uses TRBV28 and TRBJ1-6, with 11 positions matching TRBD1. CDR3 length: 20 residues. Trimming at V came to 6 bases and at J to 8 bases, leaving 21 bases not matched to a gene. Per germline, CDR1 MDHEN and CDR2 SYDVKM. The CDR3 coding sequence is TGTGCCAGCAGCTCCCCTCTCGGGACAGGGGGAGGGGGTAGTTATTCACCCCTCCACTTT. Encoded protein: CASSSPLGTGGGGSYSPLHF.

The CDR3 protein is CASSFGGQGRGETQYF. The CDR3 coding sequence is TGTGCCAGCAGCTTTGGGGGACAGGGGCGCGGAGAGACCCAGTACTTC. The chain couples TRBV5-4 to TRBJ2-5, with 10 bases fitting TRBD1. CDR1 SGHNT and CDR2 YYREEE come from the germline V gene (reference sequence). This CDR3 region has 16 residues. Trimming took 2 bases from V and 4 from J; bases not matched to a gene: 8.

CDR3 DNA: TGTGCCAGCAGTAACGGGAACTATGGCTACACCTTC. Its protein product is CASSNGNYGYTF. V is TRBV28 and J is TRBJ1-2; D call uncertain. The length of the CDR3 is 12 residues. V gave up 5 bases and J gave up 2 bases, with 6 bases separating them. Germline V CDR1 and CDR2: MDHEN, SYDVKM.

The chain joins TRBV7-3 to TRBJ2-7; 8 bases are shared with TRBD1. This CDR3 is built from 14 residues. CDR1 is SGHTA and CDR2 is FQGTGA in the germline V gene. V gave up 3 bases and J gave up 9 bases; unmatched junction bases: 10. CDR3 amino acids: CASSFTGQGARQYF. CDR3 DNA: TGTGCCAGCAGCTTTACGGGGCAGGGGGCGAGGCAGTACTTC.